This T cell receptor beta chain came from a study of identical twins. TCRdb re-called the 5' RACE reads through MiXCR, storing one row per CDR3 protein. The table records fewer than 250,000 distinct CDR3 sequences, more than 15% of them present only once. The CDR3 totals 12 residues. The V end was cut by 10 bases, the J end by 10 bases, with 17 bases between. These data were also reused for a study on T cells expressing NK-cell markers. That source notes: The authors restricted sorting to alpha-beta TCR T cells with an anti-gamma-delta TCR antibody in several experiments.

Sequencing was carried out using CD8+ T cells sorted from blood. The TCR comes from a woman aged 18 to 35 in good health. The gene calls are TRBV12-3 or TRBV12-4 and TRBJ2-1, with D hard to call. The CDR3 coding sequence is TGTGCCATTGAAATCTCGGGCCGCGAGCAGTTCTTC. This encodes CAIEISGREQFF.